One and the same sample provided the 4 T cell receptor beta chains below, sequenced in a study of identical twins (dated by TCRdb to 2016 to 2017). To prepare the library, 5' RACE was applied. The sequencing machine was an Illumina HiSeq 2000. TCRdb applied fastp at Q25 and MiXCR to the public reads, then kept only in-frame beta chains. Rows with one shared CDR3 protein collapse into an entry with the most common genes and DNA. The sample includes some 500,000 distinct CDR3 sequences, with 11% to 15% observed a single time. The ten largest clonotypes hold about 0.54% of the sample. This sample was shared with a second study, whose subject was yellow fever vaccine responses in identical twins.

Sequencing was done on a sample of CD4+ T cells sorted from blood. The receptors here all came from a woman in her late teens or twenties in good health.

The chain recombines TRBV6-5 with TRBJ2-3; D unclear. The germline V gene encodes CDR1 MNHEY and CDR2 SVGAGI. Trimming shortened V by 2 bases and J by 1 base, and 7 bases separated the two germline ends. This CDR3 has 14 residues. The CDR3 DNA is TGTGCCAGCAGTTACAGCGAGGGCACAGATACGCAGTATTTT. Amino acid sequence: CASSYSEGTDTQYF.

The chain combines TRBV10-3 with TRBJ2-7, with 7 nucleotides matching TRBD2. V lost 6 bases, J lost 4 bases, and 12 bases stayed unmatched. The length of the CDR3 is 15 residues. CDR1 is ENHRY and CDR2 is SYGVKD in the germline V gene. The CDR3 is CAISPSLGGVYEQYF. CDR3 coding DNA: TGTGCCATCAGCCCCTCTTTGGGGGGGGTGTACGAGCAGTACTTC.

The chain combines TRBV12-3 or TRBV12-4 with TRBJ2-3, with no clear D. The CDR3 has 13 residues. V gave up 10 bases and J gave up 0 bases, with 11 bases separating them. The CDR3 DNA sequence: TGTGCCAACGGACCGTTTAGCACAGATACGCAGTATTTT. Its translation: CANGPFSTDTQYF.

The chain joins TRBV5-1 to TRBJ2-1, with a weak D call TRBD1 (6 bases). This CDR3 has 16 amino acids. Deletions cut 0 bases from V and 7 bases from J, with 17 bases between. Germline V gives CDR1 SGHRS, CDR2 YFSETQ. CDR3 protein: CASSLVGDTGWNEQFF. CDR3 sequence (DNA): TGCGCCAGCAGCTTGGTCGGGGACACTGGCTGGAATGAGCAGTTCTTC.